The clone carrying this T cell receptor beta chain is labeled medium-sized (0.01 to 0.1%). As yet, its antigen is unknown. At one of its ends the junction is not consistent with the germline gene, which may arise from a read error. All TCR cDNA molecules were individually tagged with a unique molecular identifier. TCRdb recomputed calls from the 5' RACE reads with MiXCR, one row per CDR3 protein. The data show approximately 5,600 distinct CDR3 sequences, more than 7.5% seen once. The CDR3 has 15 amino acids. The germline gives CDR1 SSHAT, CDR2 FNYEAQ (reference sequence). These data belong to a study of spatial heterogeneity in lung cancer. On the study more broadly: Across the raw uncorrected reads, a unique TCR and UMI combination was observed, on average, more than ten times. Study-level results: Mutation counts in tumors were tracked by counts of expanded intratumoral alpha and beta TCRs. Tumor T cell coverage was estimated at roughly 6.5% for alpha and under 15% for beta chains.

Documented time point: sample taken at primary tumor resection. The donor group consisted of under 90 patients who had untreated, early-stage non-small cell lung cancer. The sequence was collected from a female donor with early-stage non-small cell lung cancer. The chain carries TRBV7-7 and TRBJ2-2, with D unclear. This sample comprised lung tumor tissue, obtained at surgery. The CDR3 DNA is TGTGCTAGCAGCTCCTCATCCGATGGGTCCGGGGAGCTGTTTTTT. Protein: CASSSSSDGSGELFF.